This passage covers 8 T cell receptor beta chains from one sample sequenced in a study of T-cell reconstitution after alpha-beta-depleted transplantation in children. A TCRbeta library incorporating unique molecular identifiers was prepared. One entry per CDR3 protein results from TCRdb running MiXCR on the PCR reads. The sample shows some 600,000 distinct CDR3 sequences, roughly 13% of them seen only once. Source: PBMCs, mostly from graft donor cells, taken 360 days after TCRalphabeta/CD19-depleted stem cell transplant. These receptors came from a male patient under 18 who had a stem cell transplant for acute myeloid leukemia, so the T cells may come from the graft donor.

This clonotype was found a few times. The gene calls are TRBV29-1 and TRBJ2-5; D gene uncertain. Trimming stripped 1 base from V and 1 base from J, with 16 bases between. This CDR3 contains 16 residues. Germline V gene lookup returns CDR1 SQVTM and CDR2 ANQGSEA. Written as DNA, the CDR3 is TGCAGCGTTGAAGTAAGGCAGACTCTACCCCAAGAGACCCAGTACTTC. It yields the protein CSVEVRQTLPQETQYF.

This clonotype was seen repeatedly, ten times or more. This chain connects TRBV24-1 to TRBJ2-1; 9 bases are shared with TRBD1. The CDR3 sequence is 14 residues long. CDR1 KGHDR and CDR2 SFDVKD come from the germline V gene. The V segment lost 7 bases and the J segment 7 bases; nucleotides outside the gene matches: 7. The CDR3 here is CATRPDRGDNEQFF. CDR3 coding DNA: TGTGCCACCAGACCCGACAGGGGGGATAATGAGCAGTTCTTC.

There are a few counts of this clonotype. This chain connects TRBV4-2 to TRBJ2-3; no clear D. V was shortened by 4 bases and J by 0 bases, with 11 bases between the two germline ends. The CDR3 contains 15 residues. Germline V gene lookup returns CDR1 LGHNA and CDR2 YNFKEQ. The CDR3 region is CASSLVGPSTDTQYF. CDR3 bases: TGTGCCAGCAGCCTAGTAGGGCCTAGCACAGATACGCAGTATTTT.

A few counts support this clonotype. J is TRBJ1-2 and V is TRBV18, with D maybe TRBD1 (6 bases). Germline-derived CDR1 and CDR2 are KGHSH and LQKENI. This CDR3 is 15 amino acids long. V was clipped by 2 bases and J by 4 bases, with 14 bases between them. The DNA for the CDR3 is TGTGCCAGCTCACCAGCCGGGGGCGAGGGCTATGGCTACACCTTC. It yields the protein CASSPAGGEGYGYTF. The full variable domain, completed using reference TRBV18 and TRBJ1-2, is NAGVMQNPRHLVRRRGQEARLRCSPMKGHSHVYWYRQLPEEGLKFMVYLQKENIIDESGMPKERFSAEFPKEGPSILRIQQVVRGDSAAYFCASSPAGGEGYGYTFGSGTRLTVV.

This clonotype was seen ten or more times. The CDR3 spells CASSLRTGSSYEQYF. DNA for the CDR3: TGTGCCAGCAGCTTAAGGACAGGGAGCTCCTACGAGCAGTACTTC. This chain links TRBV7-2 with TRBJ2-7; 8 nucleotides line up with TRBD1. J gave up 0 bases and V 2 bases, and 3 bases lay outside the gene matches. The CDR3 runs to 15 residues. The germline V gene has CDR1 SGHTA and CDR2 FQGNSA.

This chain uses TRBV29-1 with TRBJ2-7; no definite D call. V was cut by 0 bases and J by 2 bases, with 11 bases left in between. In germline, CDR1 is SQVTM, CDR2 ANQGSEA. There are 14 residues in the CDR3. CDR3: CSVEDRKVTYEQYF. The CDR3 DNA is TGCAGCGTTGAAGATCGGAAGGTAACCTACGAGCAGTACTTC.

The chain employs TRBV28 and TRBJ1-5; the match to TRBD1 covers 7 bases. V shed 5 bases, J shed 7 bases, and the junction held 8 bases outside the gene matches. Germline CDR1 and CDR2: MDHEN and SYDVKM. The CDR3 spans 14 residues. The CDR3 reads CASSPRQGWQPQHF. CDR3 bases: TGTGCCAGCAGTCCCCGACAGGGATGGCAGCCCCAGCATTTT.

This clonotype has ten or more counts. J is TRBJ2-1 and V is TRBV4-2, with 10 bases matching TRBD2. Germline V CDR1 and CDR2: LGHNA, YNFKEQ. V shed 4 bases, J shed 7 bases, and the junction held 4 bases outside the gene matches. This CDR3 contains 14 residues. The CDR3, as DNA: TGTGCCAGCAGCCGGGCACTAGCGGGAAATGAGCAGTTCTTC. Translated, it gives CASSRALAGNEQFF.